The TCR beta chain under discussion was sequenced for a study of cytomegalovirus exposure and HLA in healthy donors. With respect to this clone: Its antigen is unidentified. The junction does not match germline at one end; this may be a read error.

This PCR relied on a set of 60 Vbeta primers and 13 Jbeta primers. Profiled with immunoSEQ multiplex PCR; TCRdb holds only in-frame clones, not every one. The sample includes tens of thousands of clones, over 70% of them seen just once. Study-wide findings and caveats: An Asian-associated ancestry cluster reportedly showed fewer N-insertions than the roughly 670-donor mean in a later analysis.

The germline gives CDR1 SSHAT, CDR2 FNYEAQ (reference sequence). The CDR3 has 17 residues. The genes are TRBV7-7 and TRBJ2-6, with 8 nucleotides matching TRBD2. What was sequenced was PBMCs. This clonotype originated in a middle-aged man in good health and CMV-seronegative. The DNA of the CDR3 is TGTGCTAGCAGCTTAGAGGCGGGGGGCTCTGGGGCCAACGTCCTGACTTTC. It is translated as CASSLEAGGSGANVLTF.